Included here is one TCR beta chain sequence, with context. Its antigen is unidentified. The entry originates in a study of CD8 T cells in Susac syndrome. Study-wide context: The Susac syndrome patients were therapy-naive, on corticosteroids, or on intravenous immunoglobulin alone at blood draw. General study findings and limits: The study recognized that the number of individuals in its TCR sequencing and HLA analysis was relatively small.

Germline loops: CDR1 GTSNPN, CDR2 SVGIG (reference sequence). The CDR3 runs 16 residues. Trimming took 1 base from V and 7 from J, leaving 19 bases between them. With random hexamers, reverse transcription was performed on about 0.5 to 1 ug of RNA. One entry per CDR3 protein results from TCRdb running MiXCR on the immunoSEQ multiplex PCR reads. The sample lists about 240,000 distinct CDR3 sequences, about 95% occurring once. The sequenced sample consisted of CD4+ T cells from PBMCs. This receptor was taken from a human donor with Susac syndrome. The chain employs TRBV30 and TRBJ1-4; D gene unclear. Here the CDR3 reads CAWSGSGSSLPEKLFF. In DNA form, the CDR3 reads TGTGCCTGGAGTGGAAGTGGTAGTAGCCTCCCTGAAAAACTGTTTTTT.